Below, one T cell receptor (beta chain) is given with its context. The antigen is not known. Researchers prepared the TCRbeta library using unique molecular identifiers, the study reports. TCRdb reprocessed the PCR reads via MiXCR and lists one record per CDR3 protein. Of 450,000 to 550,000 distinct CDR3 sequences listed, about an eighth were seen once; the top ten hold approximately 15%. The data stem from a study of T-cell reconstitution after alpha-beta-depleted transplantation in children. General study points: Alpha-beta T cells about two months after transplant reportedly derived from several hundred expanded graft clones. A year had passed since transplant, and T-cell counts and diversity by then came mostly from newly produced T cells. Recipient T cells and thymic progenitors that survived gave rise to the high TCRbeta diversity observed at day 60 in some patients.

The CDR3 totals 15 residues. The ends were cut back, 5 bases at V and 5 bases at J, with 18 bases in the middle. The germline V gene encodes CDR1 SEHNR and CDR2 FQNEAQ (reference sequence). This sequence was found in a female patient aged 2 to 10 who had a stem cell transplant for aplastic anemia, so the T cells may come from the graft donor. The chain is built from TRBV7-9 and TRBJ2-5, with TRBD1 as a possible D gene (6 bases). The specimen comprised PBMCs, mostly from graft donor cells, sampled 180 days after TCRalphabeta/CD19-depleted stem cell transplant. CDR3 in amino acids: CASSPKTGSVETQYF. CDR3 nucleotide sequence: TGTGCCAGCAGCCCCAAAACAGGGTCGGTGGAGACCCAGTACTTC.